A selection of T cell receptor beta chains follows, all from one sample in a study of cytomegalovirus exposure and HLA in healthy donors. The assay was immunoSEQ multiplex PCR, and TCRdb's table has in-frame clones only and misses some. The table lists roughly 72,000 clones, 74% of them singletons. The material sequenced was PBMCs. All receptors come from a human donor in good health. Both conserved end residues are part of each CDR3. A D gene is named only where the DNA matches it firmly. Clone size is given for some rows only: seen once, a few or many times, or a class if the clone is expanded.

15,TRBJ1-1,TRBV21-1,.,.,TGTGCCAGCAGCAAAGGGGGCGGGGGCGGCACTGAAGCTTTCTTT,CASSKGGGGGTEAFF
15,TRBJ2-3,TRBV28,TRBD1,.,TGTGCCAGCGGGCTCGGACAGGGGGTTACAGATACGCAGTATTTT,CASGLGQGVTDTQYF
14,TRBJ1-1,TRBV5-6,.,few,TGTGCCAGCAGCTTTCCGTCCGGGAACACTGAAGCTTTCTTT,CASSFPSGNTEAFF
15,TRBJ2-7,TRBV4-2,.,.,TGTGCCAGCAGCCAAGAGGGAGACGGCGGGTACGAGCAGTACTTC,CASSQEGDGGYEQYF
14,TRBJ2-7,TRBV7-9,TRBD1,.,TGTGCCAGCAGGTCTCCGGGACAGGGGTACGAGCAGTACTTC,CASRSPGQGYEQYF
17,TRBJ2-2,TRBV7-6,TRBD2,.,TGTGCCAGCAGCTCATGGACTAGCGGGAGTGACACCGGGGAGCTGTTTTTT,CASSSWTSGSDTGELFF
13,TRBJ1-1,TRBV27,TRBD1,.,TGTGCCAGCAGGGACAGGGGCCGTTCTGAAGCTTTCTTT,CASRDRGRSEAFF
15,TRBJ2-7,TRBV10-2,TRBD1,.,TGCGCCAGCAGCCTCGGGACAGGGAGATGGGGCGAGCAGTACTTC,CASSLGTGRWGEQYF
14,TRBJ1-1,TRBV18,.,.,TGTGCCAGCTCACCAGGCAGGGGGAACACTGAAGCTTTCTTT,CASSPGRGNTEAFF
12,TRBJ2-3,TRBV28,.,.,TGTGCCAGCACCCGGGACACAGATACGCAGTATTTT,CASTRDTDTQYF
15,TRBJ2-1,TRBV9,.,.,TGTGCCAGCAGCGTCGGGACACCAACTTACAATGAGCAGTTCTTC,CASSVGTPTYNEQFF
16,TRBJ2-5,TRBV5-4,TRBD2,once,TGTGCCAGCAGCTTTCCCGGGACTAAAAAACAAGAGACCCAGTACTTC,CASSFPGTKKQETQYF
14,TRBJ2-3,TRBV5-1,.,.,TGCGCCAGCAGCTTCGGGGGATCCACAGATACGCAGTATTTT,CASSFGGSTDTQYF
16,TRBJ2-5,TRBV11-3,.,.,TGTGCCAGCAGCTTAGATTGGGGACTGGGACAAGAGACCCAGTACTTC,CASSLDWGLGQETQYF
15,TRBJ2-3,TRBV7-2,.,.,TGTGCCAGCAGCTTAAGTAGCGGAGAGGCAAATACGCAGTATTTT,CASSLSSGEANTQYF
16,TRBJ1-1,TRBV5-1,TRBD1,.,TGCGCCAGCACACCCTATTTAGGGGGCTTTTTAGCTGAAGCTTTCTTT,CASTPYLGGFLAEAFF
14,TRBJ1-5,TRBV10-2,.,.,TGCGCCAGCAGTGAGAATCGGCGGAATCAGCCCCAGCATTTT,CASSENRRNQPQHF